The source of this TCR beta chain is a study of regulatory T cells in long-lasting Graves disease (TCRdb year 2021). As for the study more broadly: Persistent Graves' disease was defined as antithyroid drug treatment for over 5 years with persistently positive TSH receptor autoantibodies. Persistent Graves' disease patients were compared with newly diagnosed Graves' disease patients by peripheral blood TCR sequencing and RNA sequencing. The study was conducted in China and was registered as a clinical trial. In the clinical cohort, patients with persistent Graves' disease had used antithyroid drugs for an average of around 9.9 years. A total of about 35 samples underwent TCR sequencing, from about 13 patients with persistent Graves' disease and 20 or so patients with newly diagnosed Graves' disease. Results the study describes overall, beyond this receptor: TRBV28, TRBJ1-2 and TRBJ2-5 were preferentially used in persistent disease, while TRBV20-1 and TRBJ2-1 were favored in newly diagnosed disease. Compared with newly diagnosed patients, persistent Graves' disease patients had lower TCR Shannon entropy and fewer highly expanded clones, which suggests clonal expansion. More public clonotypes were shared among persistent patients (under 3,000) than among newly diagnosed patients (966). Because the primary lesion, thyroid tissue, could not be accessed, the study looked at peripheral blood alone. Sequencing and analysis were limited to the TCR beta chain. The authors noted that the small sample size was a limitation that may lower accuracy.

Library preparation employed multiplex PCR. Data came from an Illumina HiSeq 4000. iRepertoire HTBI primers and Arm-PCR amplification of CDR3 regions were used to construct TCR beta libraries. Before sequencing, the PCR products underwent gel purification. As for the authors' bioinformatics: Gene usage analysis of CDR3 amino acid clonotypes relied on the approximately 60 TRBV and about 15 TRBJ segments identified across samples. COPE and FqMerger were used to merge filtered high-quality paired reads into contigs. BLAST was used to align contigs to IMGT TRBV, TRBD and TRBJ reference genes, with CDR3 defined following IMGT. Clonotypes above 0.1% frequency were classified as highly expanded clones. Shannon entropy was used to measure repertoire diversity, and the Gini coefficient was used to measure V-J evenness. Clonotypes shared by more than one individual were considered public. TCRdb reanalyzed the raw reads on its own, using fastp at Q25 for trimming and MiXCR for clone calling, and kept in-frame beta chains. Records with the same CDR3 protein are collapsed into one entry carrying the most frequent genes and DNA. TCRdb assigned the V and J calls; the authors' analysis was not used. The sample table shows roughly 470,000 distinct CDR3 sequences, and around 20% are seen once. Of the sample, approximately 8% is held by the ten largest clones.

Trimming removed 0 bases from V and 2 bases from J, leaving 7 bases between the germline ends. Inclusive of the bounding cysteine and phenylalanine, the CDR3 is 14 residues long. The entry retains the CDR3 DNA only, 42 bases that are in frame from base 1. In the germline V gene, CDR1 corresponds to MNHNS and CDR2 to SASEGT. Read against the paper, the sample's time point label means: persistent/refractory GD, antithyroid drugs over 5 years with positive TRAb. RNA was extracted from PBMCs in TRIzol for both TCR sequencing and RNA sequencing. Graves' disease was diagnosed according to American Thyroid Association guidelines. The patients came from an endocrinology department in Xi'an, China. Each patient gave approximately 9.7 milliliters of peripheral blood, collected in an EDTA anticoagulant tube. PBMCs were isolated by Ficoll Paque Plus density gradient separation without further T cell sorting. An Agilent 2100 Bioanalyzer and agarose gel were used to check RNA quality, while a NanoDrop 2000 measured RNA concentration.

Details on this clonotype: Its target antigen remains unknown. Per-base quality was not reported, and no clone a single base away is much larger than it.

This TCR derives from a female donor with Graves disease. Here the chain combines TRBV6-1 and TRBJ1-1; TRBD1 might be the D gene, on 6 matching bases. This sample comprised peripheral blood mononuclear cells (PBMCs), obtained when the disease was refractory, from a patient treated with antithyroid drugs. The CDR3 region: CASSEADRNTEAFF. In nucleotide form, the sequence is TGTGCCAGCAGTGAAGCGGACAGAAACACTGAAGCTTTCTTT.